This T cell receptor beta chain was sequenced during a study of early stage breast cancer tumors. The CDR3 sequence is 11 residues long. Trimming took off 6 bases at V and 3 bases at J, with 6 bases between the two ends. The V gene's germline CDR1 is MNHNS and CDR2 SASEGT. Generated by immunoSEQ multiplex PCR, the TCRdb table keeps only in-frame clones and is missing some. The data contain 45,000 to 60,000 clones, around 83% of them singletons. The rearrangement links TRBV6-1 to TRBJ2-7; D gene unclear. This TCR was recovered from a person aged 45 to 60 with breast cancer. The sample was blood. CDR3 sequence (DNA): TGTGCCAGCAGCGATTTCTACGAGCAGTACTTC. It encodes CASSDFYEQYF.